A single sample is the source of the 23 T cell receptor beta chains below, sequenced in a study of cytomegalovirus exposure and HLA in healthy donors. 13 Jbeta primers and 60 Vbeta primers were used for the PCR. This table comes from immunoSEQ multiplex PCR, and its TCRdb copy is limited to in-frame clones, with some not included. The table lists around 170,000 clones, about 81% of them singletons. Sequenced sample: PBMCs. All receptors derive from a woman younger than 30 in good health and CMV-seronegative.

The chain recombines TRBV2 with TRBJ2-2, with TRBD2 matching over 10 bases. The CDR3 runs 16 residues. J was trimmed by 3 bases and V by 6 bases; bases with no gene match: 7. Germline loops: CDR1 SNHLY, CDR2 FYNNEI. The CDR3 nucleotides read TGTGCCAGCAGGGATAGCGGGGGGACCTACACCGGGGAGCTGTTTTTT. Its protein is CASRDSGGTYTGELFF.

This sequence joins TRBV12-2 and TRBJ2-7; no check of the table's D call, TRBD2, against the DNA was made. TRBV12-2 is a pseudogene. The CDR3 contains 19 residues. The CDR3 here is CASRLPGLAQRATTYEQYF. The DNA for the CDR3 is TGTGCAAGTCGCTTACCCGGACTAGCCCAGCGCGCGACCACCTACGAGCAGTACTTC.

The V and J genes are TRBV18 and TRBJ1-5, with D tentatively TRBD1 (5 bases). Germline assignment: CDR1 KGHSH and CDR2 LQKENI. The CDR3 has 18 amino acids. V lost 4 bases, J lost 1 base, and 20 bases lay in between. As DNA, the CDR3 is TGTGCCAGCTCACTAGGACACCCTTCCGAAATAAGCAATCAGCCCCAGCATTTT. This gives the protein CASSLGHPSEISNQPQHF.

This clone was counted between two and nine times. CDR3 nucleotides: TGCGCCAGCAGCTCGACAGGGGGCGCCTATTCAGGAGCTTTCTTT. Translation: CASSSTGGAYSGAFF. The chain has TRBV5-1 and TRBJ1-1, with TRBD1 identical over 10 bases. V trimming: 3 bases; J trimming: 10 bases; junction bases outside the gene matches: 12. From germline, CDR1 is SGHRS and CDR2 YFSETQ. The CDR3 is 15 amino acids.

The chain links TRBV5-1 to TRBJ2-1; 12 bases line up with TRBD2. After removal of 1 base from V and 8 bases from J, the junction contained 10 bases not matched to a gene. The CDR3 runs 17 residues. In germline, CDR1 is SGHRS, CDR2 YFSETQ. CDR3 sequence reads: CASSLRGRTSGDHEQFF. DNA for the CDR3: TGCGCCAGCAGCTTGAGGGGTCGGACTAGCGGGGATCATGAGCAGTTCTTC.

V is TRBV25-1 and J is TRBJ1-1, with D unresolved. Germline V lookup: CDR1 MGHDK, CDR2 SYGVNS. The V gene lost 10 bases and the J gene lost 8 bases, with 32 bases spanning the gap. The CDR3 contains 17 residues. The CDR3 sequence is CATLPSLGTEARKEAFF. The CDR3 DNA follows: TGTGCCACCCTACCATCCTTGGGTACTGAGGCGCGGAAGGAAGCTTTCTTT. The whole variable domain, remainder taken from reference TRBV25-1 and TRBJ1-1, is EADIYQTPRYLVIGTGKKITLECSQTMGHDKMYWYQQDPGMELHLIHYSYGVNSTEKGDLSSESTVSRIRTEHFPLTLESARPSHTSQYLCATLPSLGTEARKEAFFGQGTRLTVV.

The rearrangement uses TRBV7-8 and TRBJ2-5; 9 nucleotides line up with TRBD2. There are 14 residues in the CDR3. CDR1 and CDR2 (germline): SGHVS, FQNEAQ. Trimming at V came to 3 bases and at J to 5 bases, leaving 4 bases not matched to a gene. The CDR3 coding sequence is TGTGCCAGCAGCTTTGCGGGGGGGCGCGAGACCCAGTACTTC. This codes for CASSFAGGRETQYF.

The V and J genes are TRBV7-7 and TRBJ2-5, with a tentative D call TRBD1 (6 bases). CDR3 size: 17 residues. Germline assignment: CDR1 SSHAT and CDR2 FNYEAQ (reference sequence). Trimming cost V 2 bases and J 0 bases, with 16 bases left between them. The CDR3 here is CASSLPRDTKYQETQYF. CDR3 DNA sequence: TGTGCCAGCAGCTTACCCCGGGACACTAAGTACCAAGAGACCCAGTACTTC. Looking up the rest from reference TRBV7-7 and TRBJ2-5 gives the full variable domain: GAGVSQSPRYKVTKRGQDVTLRCDPISSHATLYWYQQALGQGPEFLTYFNYEAQPDKSGLPSDRFSAERPEGSISTLTIQRTEQRDSAMYRCASSLPRDTKYQETQYFGPGTRLLVL.

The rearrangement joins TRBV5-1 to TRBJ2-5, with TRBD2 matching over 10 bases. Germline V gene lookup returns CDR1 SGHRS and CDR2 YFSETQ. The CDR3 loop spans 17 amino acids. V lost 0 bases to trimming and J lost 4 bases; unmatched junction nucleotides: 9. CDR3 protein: CASSLVPSGRRSETQYF. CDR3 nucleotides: TGCGCCAGCAGCTTGGTTCCTAGCGGGAGACGTTCAGAGACCCAGTACTTC.

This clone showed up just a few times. CDR3 residues: CASSPEGEFGGELFF. CDR3 sequence (DNA): TGCGCCAGCAGCCCCGAGGGGGAATTTGGCGGGGAGCTGTTTTTT. V and J are TRBV5-1 and TRBJ2-2; possibly TRBD1 for D (6 bases). The CDR3 extends over 15 amino acids. Trimming took 4 bases from V and 7 from J, leaving 17 bases between them. Germline V CDR1 and CDR2: SGHRS, YFSETQ.

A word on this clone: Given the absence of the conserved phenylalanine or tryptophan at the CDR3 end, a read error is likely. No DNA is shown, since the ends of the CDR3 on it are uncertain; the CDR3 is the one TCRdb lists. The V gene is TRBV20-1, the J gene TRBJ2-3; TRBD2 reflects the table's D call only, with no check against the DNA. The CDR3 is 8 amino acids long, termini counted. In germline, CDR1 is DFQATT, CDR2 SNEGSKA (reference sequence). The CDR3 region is CSASEWRV.

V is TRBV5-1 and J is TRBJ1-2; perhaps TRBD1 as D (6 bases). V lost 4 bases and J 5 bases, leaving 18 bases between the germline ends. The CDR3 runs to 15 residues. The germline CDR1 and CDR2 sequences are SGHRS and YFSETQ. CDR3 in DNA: TGCGCCAGCAGCCCCAGACCGGGGGGCTCATATGGCTACACCTTC. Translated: CASSPRPGGSYGYTF.

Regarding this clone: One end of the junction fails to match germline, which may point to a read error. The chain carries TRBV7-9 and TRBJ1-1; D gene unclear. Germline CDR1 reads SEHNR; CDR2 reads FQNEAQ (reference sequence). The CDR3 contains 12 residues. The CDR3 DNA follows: TGTTCCAGCAGCTTAAAAGGAGGGGAAGCTTTCTTT. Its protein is CSSSLKGGEAFF.

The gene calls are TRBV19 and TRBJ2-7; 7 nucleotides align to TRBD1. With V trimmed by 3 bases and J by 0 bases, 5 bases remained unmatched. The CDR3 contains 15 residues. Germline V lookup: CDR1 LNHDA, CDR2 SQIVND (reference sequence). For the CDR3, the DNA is TGTGCCAGTAGTATGCGGACAGGTAGCTCCTACGAGCAGTACTTC. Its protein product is CASSMRTGSSYEQYF.

As DNA, the CDR3 is TGTGCCAGCAGTGAACTTCAGGGTACGGCGGATACGCAGTATTTT. Amino acids: CASSELQGTADTQYF. This chain links TRBV6-1 with TRBJ2-3, with a possible D match to TRBD1 (5 bases). Per the germline V gene, CDR1 is MNHNS and CDR2 is SASEGT. Trimming left V 2 bases short and J 6 bases short, with 15 bases between. The CDR3 runs 15 residues.

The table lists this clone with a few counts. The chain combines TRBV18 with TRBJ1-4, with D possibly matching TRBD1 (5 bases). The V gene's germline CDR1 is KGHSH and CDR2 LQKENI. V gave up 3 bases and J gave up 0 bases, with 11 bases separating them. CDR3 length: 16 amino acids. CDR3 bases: TGTGCCAGCTCACCGACAGCAGCTGCAACTAATGAAAAACTGTTTTTT. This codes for CASSPTAAATNEKLFF.

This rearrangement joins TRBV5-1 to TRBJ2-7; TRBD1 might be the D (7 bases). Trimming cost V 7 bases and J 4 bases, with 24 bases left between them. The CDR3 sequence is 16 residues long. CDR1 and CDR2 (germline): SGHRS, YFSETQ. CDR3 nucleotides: TGCGCCAGCCATGAATCTTCAGACAGGGAGGTGTACGAGCAGTACTTC. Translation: CASHESSDREVYEQYF.

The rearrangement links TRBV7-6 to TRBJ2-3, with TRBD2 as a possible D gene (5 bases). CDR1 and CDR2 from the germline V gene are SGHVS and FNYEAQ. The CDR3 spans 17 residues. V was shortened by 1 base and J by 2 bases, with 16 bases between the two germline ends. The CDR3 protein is CASSLEGATHSTDTQYF. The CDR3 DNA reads TGTGCCAGCAGCTTAGAGGGAGCGACTCATTCCACAGATACGCAGTATTTT.

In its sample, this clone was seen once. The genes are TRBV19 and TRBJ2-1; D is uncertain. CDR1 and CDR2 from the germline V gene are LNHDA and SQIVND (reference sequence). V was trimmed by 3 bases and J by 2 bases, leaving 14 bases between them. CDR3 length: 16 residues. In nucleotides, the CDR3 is TGTGCCAGTAGTATCACAGCCTTGATGGCCTACAATGAGCAGTTCTTC. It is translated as CASSITALMAYNEQFF. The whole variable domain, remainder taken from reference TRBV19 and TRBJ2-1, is DGGITQSPKYLFRKEGQNVTLSCEQNLNHDAMYWYRQDPGQGLRLIYYSQIVNDFQKGDIAEGYSVSREKKESFPLTVTSAQKNPTAFYLCASSITALMAYNEQFFGPGTRLTVL.

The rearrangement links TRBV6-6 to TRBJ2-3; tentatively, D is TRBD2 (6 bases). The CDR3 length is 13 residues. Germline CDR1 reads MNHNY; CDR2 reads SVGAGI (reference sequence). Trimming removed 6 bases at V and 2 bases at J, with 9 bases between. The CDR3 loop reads CASSRRDTDTQYF. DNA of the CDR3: TGTGCCAGCAGCCGGCGGGACACAGATACGCAGTATTTT.

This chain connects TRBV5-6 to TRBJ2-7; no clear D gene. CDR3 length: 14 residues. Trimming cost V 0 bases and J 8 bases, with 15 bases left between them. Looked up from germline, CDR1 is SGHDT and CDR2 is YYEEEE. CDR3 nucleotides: TGTGCCAGCAGCTTGGTTAACGGAGCTACACAGCAGTACTTC. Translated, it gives CASSLVNGATQQYF.

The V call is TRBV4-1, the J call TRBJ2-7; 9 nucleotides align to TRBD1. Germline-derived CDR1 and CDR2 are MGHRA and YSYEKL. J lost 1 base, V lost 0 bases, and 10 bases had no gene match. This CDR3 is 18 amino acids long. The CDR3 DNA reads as TGCGCCAGCAGCCAAGACGTGGCTAACAGGGGGCGATCCTACGAGCAGTACTTC. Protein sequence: CASSQDVANRGRSYEQYF.

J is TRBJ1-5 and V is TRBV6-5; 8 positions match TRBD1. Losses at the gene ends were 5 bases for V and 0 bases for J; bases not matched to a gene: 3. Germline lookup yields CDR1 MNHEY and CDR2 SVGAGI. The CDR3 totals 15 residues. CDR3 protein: CASSLTGGSNQPQHF. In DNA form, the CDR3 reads TGTGCCAGCAGTCTTACAGGGGGTAGCAATCAGCCCCAGCATTTT.